This T cell receptor beta chain was sequenced during a study of blood T cell repertoires in COVID-19. Germline CDR1 and CDR2: SEHNR and FQNEAQ (reference sequence). V was pared by 4 bases and J by 8 bases, with 2 bases of the junction left unmatched. This CDR3 has 14 residues. The data were produced by immunoSEQ multiplex PCR, yet TCRdb's version contains in-frame clones alone and is incomplete. The sample holds 65,000 to 80,000 clones, roughly 90% seen once. Input material: peripheral blood. The source is a man at least 80 years old in a cohort sampled during active COVID-19. The V call is TRBV7-9, the J call TRBJ2-3, with 14 positions matching TRBD2. Here the CDR3 reads CASSWGLAGATQYF. The DNA of the CDR3 is TGTGCCAGCAGCTGGGGACTAGCGGGGGCTACGCAGTATTTT.